A single sample gave rise to the 22 T cell receptor beta chains below, sequenced in a study of vaccination and CD4 T cells after COVID-19. Regarding treatment: approximately 11-day PBMC culture with coronavirus spike peptide pools or control peptides (ViraFEST assay). These receptors' targets are unknown. Oncomine TCR Beta short-read sequencing was applied to DNA from cultured CD4+ T cells. TCRdb passed the PCR reads through MiXCR, listing each CDR3 protein once. The table has about 14,000 distinct CDR3 sequences, 25% to 30% seen once. Sequenced material: CD4+ T cells from blood, cultured in vitro. These receptors were taken from a human donor who had recovered from COVID-19.

The chain recombines TRBV7-9 with TRBJ2-5; 9 bases fit TRBD2. The J segment lost 4 bases and the V segment lost 2 bases, leaving 5 bases of the junction unmatched. Germline-derived CDR1 and CDR2 are SEHNR and FQNEAQ (reference sequence). The length of the CDR3 is 15 residues. CDR3 loop: CASSLRGGAGETQYF. The CDR3 DNA reads as TGTGCCAGCAGCTTACGCGGGGGGGCCGGAGAGACCCAGTACTTC.

A few counts support this clonotype. The rearrangement links TRBV6-5 to TRBJ2-7, with D possibly being TRBD2 (5 bases). Trimming stripped 2 bases from V and 2 bases from J, with 10 bases between. Germline V gene data show CDR1 as MNHEY and CDR2 as SVGAGI. This CDR3 has 14 residues. The DNA of the CDR3 is TGTGCCAGCAGTTACAATCAGGAGGCCTACGAGCAGTACTTC. Protein product: CASSYNQEAYEQYF.

The V gene is TRBV19, the J gene TRBJ1-2; D may be TRBD1 (6 bases). Looked up from germline, CDR1 is LNHDA and CDR2 is SQIVND (reference sequence). This CDR3 is 15 amino acids long. Trimming left V 3 bases short and J 0 bases short, with 11 bases between. CDR3 bases: TGTGCCAGTAGTATCGGGGGGCCCGCTAACTATGGCTACACCTTC. Protein: CASSIGGPANYGYTF.

The chain combines TRBV5-1 with TRBJ1-1, with unresolved D. The CDR3 is made up of 17 amino acids. Germline assignment: CDR1 SGHRS and CDR2 YFSETQ. Trimming removed 0 bases from V and 3 bases from J, with 18 bases in between. CDR3 sequence reads: CASSLAPDLGKDTEAFF. DNA of the CDR3: TGCGCCAGCAGCTTGGCCCCCGATTTAGGGAAGGACACTGAAGCTTTCTTT. Filled out from reference TRBV5-1 and TRBJ1-1, the complete variable domain reads KAGVTQTPRYLIKTRGQQVTLSCSPISGHRSVSWYQQTPGQGLQFLFEYFSETQRNKGNFPGRFSGRQFSNSRSEMNVSTLELGDSALYLCASSLAPDLGKDTEAFFGQGTRLTVV.

This clonotype has more than one count but fewer than ten. This chain joins TRBV19 and TRBJ1-2; 7 nucleotides agree with TRBD1. This CDR3 spans 14 amino acids. V lost 4 bases to trimming and J lost 4 bases; unmatched junction nucleotides: 6. CDR1 and CDR2 from the germline V gene are LNHDA and SQIVND (reference sequence). The CDR3 sequence: CASSTGTESYGYTF. CDR3 bases: TGTGCCAGTAGTACCGGGACAGAAAGCTATGGCTACACCTTC.

This clonotype appeared a few times. J is TRBJ2-6 and V is TRBV6-5; D possibly corresponds to TRBD1 (6 bases). Trimming left V 0 bases short and J 7 bases short, with 16 bases between. The germline V gene has CDR1 MNHEY and CDR2 SVGAGI. The CDR3 is 17 residues long. CDR3 coding DNA: TGTGCCAGCAGTTACTCCCGTGCTCCCGGGACAGCCAACGTCCTGACTTTC. Translating gives CASSYSRAPGTANVLTF.

The chain joins TRBV9 to TRBJ1-6; D is possibly TRBD1 (6 bases). The CDR3 loop spans 20 amino acids. Trimming removed 8 bases at V and 1 base at J, with 28 bases between. Germline lookup yields CDR1 SGDLS and CDR2 YYNGEE. The CDR3 here is CARKAGGRAKPVSYNSPLHF. CDR3 bases: TGTGCCAGAAAAGCGGGGGGCCGGGCGAAACCCGTGTCCTATAATTCACCCCTCCACTTT.

This clonotype was seen only once. The J gene is TRBJ2-1, the V gene TRBV6-1, with 10 bases fitting TRBD2. The germline V gene has CDR1 MNHNS and CDR2 SASEGT. Losses at the gene ends were 5 bases for V and 7 bases for J; bases not matched to a gene: 8. This CDR3 comprises 15 residues. CDR3 sequence (DNA): TGTGCCAGCAGTAACAGCGGGGGGGTATGGAATGAGCAGTTCTTC. This gives the protein CASSNSGGVWNEQFF.

The CDR3 coding sequence is TGTGCCAGCAGCTCCAGGGGTGGGGAGACCCAGTACTTC. Translating gives CASSSRGGETQYF. The rearrangement joins TRBV7-4 to TRBJ2-5, with a weak D call TRBD1 (6 bases). Germline V gene sequence: CDR1 SGHVT, CDR2 SQSDAQ. V was clipped by 4 bases and J by 5 bases, with 11 bases between them. The CDR3 runs to 13 residues.

This chain connects TRBV6-2 or TRBV6-3 to TRBJ1-2; D remains unclear. This CDR3 has 18 amino acids. V was trimmed by 6 bases and J by 8 bases, leaving 31 bases between them. CDR1 and CDR2 from the germline V gene are MNHEY and SVGEGT. The DNA of the CDR3 is TGTGCCAGCAGCGCCCGCCGGGGTAGGCCCGGCGGGGAGTCCGGCTACACCTTC. The encoded protein is CASSARRGRPGGESGYTF.

The rearrangement links TRBV5-4 to TRBJ1-1; D is ambiguous. Germline-derived CDR1 and CDR2 are SGHNT and YYREEE (reference sequence). V was trimmed by 1 base and J by 1 base, leaving 11 bases between them. The CDR3 is 15 residues long. The CDR3 coding sequence is TGTGCCAGCAGCTTGAGTCTGATGGGGAACACTGAAGCTTTCTTT. Its translation is CASSLSLMGNTEAFF.

This chain links TRBV5-1 with TRBJ2-2; D remains unclear. CDR3 length equals 14 residues. Germline V gene lookup returns CDR1 SGHRS and CDR2 YFSETQ. V was trimmed by 3 bases and J by 6 bases, leaving 12 bases between them. The CDR3, as DNA: TGCGCCAGCAGCTCCGACACGGCGGCCGGGGAGCTGTTTTTT. Amino acid sequence: CASSSDTAAGELFF.

CDR3 DNA: TGCGCCAGCAGCCAGAGACAGGGATATAATTCACCCCTCCACTTT. Protein: CASSQRQGYNSPLHF. The J gene is TRBJ1-6, the V gene TRBV4-3; 7 nucleotides line up with TRBD1. The CDR3 has 15 residues. Germline lookup yields CDR1 LGHNA and CDR2 YSLEER. The J segment lost 4 bases and the V segment lost 3 bases, leaving 3 bases of the junction unmatched.

This clonotype has only a few counts. The chain uses TRBV18 and TRBJ2-5; no clear D. The CDR3 has 17 residues. Looked up from germline, CDR1 is KGHSH and CDR2 is LQKENI. Deletions cut 0 bases from V and 8 bases from J, with 22 bases between. The CDR3 nucleotides are TGTGCCAGCTCACCACCGCTGGTGTCCTCCACTGCCCCAACCCAGTACTTC. Amino acids: CASSPPLVSSTAPTQYF.

The chain links TRBV12-3 or TRBV12-4 to TRBJ2-1; 8 bases align to TRBD2. With 7 bases clipped from V and 4 bases from J, the junction kept 6 bases outside the gene matches. There are 14 residues in the CDR3. The CDR3 is CASTTGGGYNEQFF. The CDR3 DNA reads TGTGCCAGCACCACGGGGGGGGGTTACAATGAGCAGTTCTTC.

This clonotype was observed once. This chain connects TRBV5-1 to TRBJ2-1; 12 positions match TRBD2. The CDR3 length is 15 residues. Germline lookup yields CDR1 SGHRS and CDR2 YFSETQ. Trimming removed 3 bases from V and 4 bases from J; junction bases left unmatched: 2. For the CDR3, the DNA is TGCGCCAGCAGCTCGACTAGCGGGAGTTACAATGAGCAGTTCTTC. Protein: CASSSTSGSYNEQFF.

The table lists this clonotype with a few counts. The rearrangement joins TRBV6-1 to TRBJ1-5; D unresolved. The germline CDR1 and CDR2 sequences are MNHNS and SASEGT. The ends were cut back, 6 bases at V and 4 bases at J, with 10 bases in the middle. This CDR3 has 13 residues. The CDR3 bases are TGTGCCAGCAGCCGGCGGGAGAATCAGCCCCAGCATTTT. Its protein product is CASSRRENQPQHF.

This clonotype turned up a few times. The chain uses TRBV4-3 and TRBJ1-2, with D unresolved. The CDR3 totals 15 residues. Germline lookup yields CDR1 LGHNA and CDR2 YSLEER. V shed 0 bases and J shed 4 bases, with 12 bases lying between them. The CDR3: CASSQESDYPYGYTF. The CDR3 DNA is TGCGCCAGCAGCCAAGAATCAGACTACCCCTATGGCTACACCTTC.

This clonotype was seen a few times. The genes are TRBV6-1 and TRBJ1-1; the D gene is possibly TRBD1 (5 bases). V was clipped by 7 bases and J by 1 base, with 10 bases between them. Germline V gives CDR1 MNHNS, CDR2 SASEGT. The CDR3 has 13 amino acids. The CDR3: CASNRQGNTEAFF. The CDR3 region has the DNA TGTGCCAGCAACCGTCAGGGGAACACTGAAGCTTTCTTT.

The V gene is TRBV7-9, the J gene TRBJ1-2; no clear D. From germline, CDR1 is SEHNR and CDR2 FQNEAQ (reference sequence). Trimming removed 0 bases at V and 0 bases at J, with 14 bases between. This CDR3 is 17 amino acids long. CDR3 loop: CASSLALTDPANYGYTF. The CDR3 DNA is TGTGCCAGCAGCTTAGCACTTACTGATCCAGCTAACTATGGCTACACCTTC. The variable domain in full, with the rest retrieved from reference TRBV7-9 and TRBJ1-2, is DTGVSQNPRHKITKRGQNVTFRCDPISEHNRLYWYRQTLGQGPEFLTYFQNEAQLEKSRLLSDRFSAERPKGSFSTLEIQRTEQGDSAMYLCASSLALTDPANYGYTFGSGTRLTVV.

The chain carries TRBV10-3 and TRBJ2-2; D is unclear. Germline V gene lookup returns CDR1 ENHRY and CDR2 SYGVKD. This CDR3 comprises 15 residues. Trimming cost V 6 bases and J 4 bases, with 15 bases left between them. CDR3 nucleotide sequence: TGTGCCATCAGGGCCCAGACCCTGGCCACCGGGGAGCTGTTTTTT. Protein: CAIRAQTLATGELFF.

V is TRBV7-2 and J is TRBJ2-2; TRBD2 matches 9 bases. Germline V gene sequence: CDR1 SGHTA, CDR2 FQGNSA. The V gene end was trimmed by 3 bases and the J gene end by 5 bases; junction bases not matched to a gene: 7. The CDR3 consists of 16 residues. The CDR3 region has the DNA TGTGCCAGCAGCTTGGCGGGGGGGCCCAGAACCGGGGAGCTGTTTTTT. This sequence encodes CASSLAGGPRTGELFF.